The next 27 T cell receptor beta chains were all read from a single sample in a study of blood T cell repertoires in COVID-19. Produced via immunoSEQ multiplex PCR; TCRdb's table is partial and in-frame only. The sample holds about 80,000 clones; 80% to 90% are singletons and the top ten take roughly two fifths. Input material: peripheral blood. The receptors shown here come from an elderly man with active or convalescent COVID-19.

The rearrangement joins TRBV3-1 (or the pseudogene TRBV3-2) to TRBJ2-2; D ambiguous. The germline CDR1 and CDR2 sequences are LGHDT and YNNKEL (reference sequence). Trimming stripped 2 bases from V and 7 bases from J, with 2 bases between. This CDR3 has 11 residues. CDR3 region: CASSQHGELFF. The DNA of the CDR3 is TGTGCCAGCAGCCAACACGGGGAGCTGTTTTTT.

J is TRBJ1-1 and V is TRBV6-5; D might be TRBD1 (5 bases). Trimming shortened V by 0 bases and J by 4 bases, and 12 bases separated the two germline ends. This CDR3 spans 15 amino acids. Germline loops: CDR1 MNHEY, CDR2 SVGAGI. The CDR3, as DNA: TGTGCCAGCAGTTACTCGAGTGCAGGGCTCACTGAAGCTTTCTTT. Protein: CASSYSSAGLTEAFF.

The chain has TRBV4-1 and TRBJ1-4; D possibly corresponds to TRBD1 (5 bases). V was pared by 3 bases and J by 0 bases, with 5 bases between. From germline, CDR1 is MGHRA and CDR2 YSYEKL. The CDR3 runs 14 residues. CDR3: CASSHRATNEKLFF. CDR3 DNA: TGCGCCAGCAGCCACAGGGCAACTAATGAAAAACTGTTTTTT.

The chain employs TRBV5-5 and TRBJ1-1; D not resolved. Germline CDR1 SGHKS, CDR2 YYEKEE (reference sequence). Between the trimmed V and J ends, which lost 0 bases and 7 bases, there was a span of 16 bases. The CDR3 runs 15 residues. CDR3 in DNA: TGTGCCAGCAGCTTGGGGGCCCCAGGACTTGGTGAAGCTTTCTTT. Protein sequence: CASSLGAPGLGEAFF.

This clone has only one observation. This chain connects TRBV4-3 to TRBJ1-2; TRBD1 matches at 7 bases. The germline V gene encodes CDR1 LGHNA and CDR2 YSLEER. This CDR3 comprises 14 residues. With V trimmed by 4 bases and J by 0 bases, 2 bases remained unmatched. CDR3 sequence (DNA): TGCGCCAGCAGCCCCGACAGGGCTAACTATGGCTACACCTTC. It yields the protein CASSPDRANYGYTF.

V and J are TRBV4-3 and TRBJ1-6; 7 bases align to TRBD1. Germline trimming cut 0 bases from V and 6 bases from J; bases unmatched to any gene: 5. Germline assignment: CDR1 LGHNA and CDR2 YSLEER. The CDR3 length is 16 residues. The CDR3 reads CASSQDAGQTNSPLHF. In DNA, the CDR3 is TGCGCCAGCAGCCAAGATGCGGGACAGACTAATTCACCCCTCCACTTT.

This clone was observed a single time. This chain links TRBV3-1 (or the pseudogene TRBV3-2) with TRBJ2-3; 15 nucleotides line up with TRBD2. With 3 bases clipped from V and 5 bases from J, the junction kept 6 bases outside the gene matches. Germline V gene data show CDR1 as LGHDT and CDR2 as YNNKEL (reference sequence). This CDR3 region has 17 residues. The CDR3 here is CASSHRGLAGGVDTQYF. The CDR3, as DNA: TGTGCCAGCAGCCACCGTGGACTAGCGGGGGGGGTAGATACGCAGTATTTT.

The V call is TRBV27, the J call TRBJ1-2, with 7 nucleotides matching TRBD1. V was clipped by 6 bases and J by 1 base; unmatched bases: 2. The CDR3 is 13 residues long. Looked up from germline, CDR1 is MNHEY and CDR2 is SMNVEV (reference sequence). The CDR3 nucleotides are TGTGCCAGCAGCACAGGGGTTAACTATGGCTACACCTTC. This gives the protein CASSTGVNYGYTF.

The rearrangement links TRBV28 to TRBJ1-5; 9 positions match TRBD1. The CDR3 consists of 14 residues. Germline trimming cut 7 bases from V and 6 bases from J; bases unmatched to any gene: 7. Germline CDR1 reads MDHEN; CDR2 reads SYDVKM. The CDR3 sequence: CASMTGTGSQPQHF. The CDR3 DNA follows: TGTGCCAGCATGACGGGGACAGGGAGTCAGCCCCAGCATTTT. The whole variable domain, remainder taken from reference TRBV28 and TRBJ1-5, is DVKVTQSSRYLVKRTGEKVFLECVQDMDHENMFWYRQDPGLGLRLIYFSYDVKMKEKGDIPEGYSVSREKKERFSLILESASTNQTSMYLCASMTGTGSQPQHFGDGTRLSIL.

In nucleotides, the CDR3 is TGTGCCAGCAGCGCACTAGCGGGGGGGGACGGGGAGCTGTTTTTT. Amino acid sequence: CASSALAGGDGELFF. The chain couples TRBV3-1 (or the pseudogene TRBV3-2) to TRBJ2-2; 13 bases align to TRBD2. Germline CDR1 LGHDT, CDR2 YNNKEL (reference sequence). The CDR3 is made up of 15 amino acids. Trimming at V came to 5 bases and at J to 7 bases, leaving 4 bases not matched to a gene.

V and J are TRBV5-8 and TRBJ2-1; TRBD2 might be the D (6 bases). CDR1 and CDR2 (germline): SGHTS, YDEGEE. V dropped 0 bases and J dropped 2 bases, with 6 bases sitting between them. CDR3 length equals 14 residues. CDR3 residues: CASSLGTTYNEQFF. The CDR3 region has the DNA TGTGCCAGCAGCTTGGGGACTACCTACAATGAGCAGTTCTTC.

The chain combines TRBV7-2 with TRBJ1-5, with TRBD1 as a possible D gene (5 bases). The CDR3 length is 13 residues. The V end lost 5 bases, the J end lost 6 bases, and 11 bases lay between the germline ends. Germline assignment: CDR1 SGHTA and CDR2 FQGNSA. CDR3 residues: CASSVQGGQPQHF. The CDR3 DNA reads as TGTGCCAGCAGCGTCCAGGGCGGTCAGCCCCAGCATTTT.

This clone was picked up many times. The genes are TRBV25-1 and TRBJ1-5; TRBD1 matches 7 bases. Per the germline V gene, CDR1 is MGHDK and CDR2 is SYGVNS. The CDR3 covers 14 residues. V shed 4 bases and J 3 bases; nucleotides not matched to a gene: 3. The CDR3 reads CASSGDRFNQPQHF. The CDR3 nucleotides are TGTGCCAGCAGTGGGGACAGATTCAATCAGCCCCAGCATTTT.

The CDR3: CARSLSGGVGTQYF. The CDR3 DNA reads TGTGCCAGAAGCTTGAGCGGGGGAGTAGGTACGCAGTATTTT. This chain connects TRBV5-3 to TRBJ2-3; 8 bases line up with TRBD2. TRBV5-3 is marked as an open reading frame, function uncertain. The CDR3 contains 14 residues. V was clipped by 1 base and J by 8 bases; unmatched bases: 6.

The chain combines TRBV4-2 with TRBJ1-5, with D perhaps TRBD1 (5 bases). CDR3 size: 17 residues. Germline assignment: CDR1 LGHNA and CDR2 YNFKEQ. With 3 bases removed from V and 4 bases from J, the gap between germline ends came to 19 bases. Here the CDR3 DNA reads TGTGCCAGCAGCCACGTTTTCCGTGACAGAACGAATCAGCCCCAGCATTTT. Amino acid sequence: CASSHVFRDRTNQPQHF.

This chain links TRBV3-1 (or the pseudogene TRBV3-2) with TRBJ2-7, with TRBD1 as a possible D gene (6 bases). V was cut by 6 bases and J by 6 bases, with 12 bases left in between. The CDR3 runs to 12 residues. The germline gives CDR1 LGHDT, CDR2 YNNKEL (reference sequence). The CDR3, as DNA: TGTGCCAGCAGACAAACAGGGAGCGAGCAGTACTTC. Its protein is CASRQTGSEQYF.

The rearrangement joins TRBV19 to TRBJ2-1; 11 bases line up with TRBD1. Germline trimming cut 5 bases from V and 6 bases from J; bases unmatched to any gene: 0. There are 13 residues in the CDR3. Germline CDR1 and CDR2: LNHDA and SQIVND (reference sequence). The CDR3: CASSGTGGNEQFF. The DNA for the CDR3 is TGTGCCAGTAGTGGGACAGGGGGCAATGAGCAGTTCTTC.

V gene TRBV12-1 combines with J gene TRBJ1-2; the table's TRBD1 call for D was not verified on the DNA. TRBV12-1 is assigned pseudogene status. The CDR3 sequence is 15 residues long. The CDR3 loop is CASSLQGIANYGYTF. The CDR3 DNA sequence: TGTGCCAGCAGCTTACAGGGGATAGCTAACTATGGCTACACCTTC.

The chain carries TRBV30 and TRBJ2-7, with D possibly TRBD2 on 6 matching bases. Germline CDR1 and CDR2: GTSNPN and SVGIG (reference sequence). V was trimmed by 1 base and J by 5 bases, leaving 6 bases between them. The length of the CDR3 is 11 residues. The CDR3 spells CAWSGEDEQYF. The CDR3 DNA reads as TGTGCCTGGAGTGGGGAGGACGAGCAGTACTTC.

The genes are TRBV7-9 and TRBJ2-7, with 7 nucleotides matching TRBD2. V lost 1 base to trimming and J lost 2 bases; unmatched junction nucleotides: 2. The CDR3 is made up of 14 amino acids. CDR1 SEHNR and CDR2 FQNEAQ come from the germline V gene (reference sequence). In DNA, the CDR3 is TGTGCCAGCAGCTTAGTAGCGGGCACCTACGAGCAGTACTTC. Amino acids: CASSLVAGTYEQYF.

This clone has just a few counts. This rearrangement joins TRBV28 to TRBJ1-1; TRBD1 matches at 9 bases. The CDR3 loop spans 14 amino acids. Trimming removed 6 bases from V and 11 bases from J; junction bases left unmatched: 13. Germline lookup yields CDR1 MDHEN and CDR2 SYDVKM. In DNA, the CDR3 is TGTGCCAGCAGCCTTGGGACAGGGCCCTTTTGGGCTTTCTTT. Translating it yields CASSLGTGPFWAFF.

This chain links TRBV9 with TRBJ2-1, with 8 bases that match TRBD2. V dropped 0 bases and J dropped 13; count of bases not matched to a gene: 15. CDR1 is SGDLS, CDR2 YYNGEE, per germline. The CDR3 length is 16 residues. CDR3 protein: CASSVEDSGSLQVQFF. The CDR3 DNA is TGTGCCAGCAGCGTAGAGGACAGCGGGAGCCTCCAGGTACAGTTCTTC.

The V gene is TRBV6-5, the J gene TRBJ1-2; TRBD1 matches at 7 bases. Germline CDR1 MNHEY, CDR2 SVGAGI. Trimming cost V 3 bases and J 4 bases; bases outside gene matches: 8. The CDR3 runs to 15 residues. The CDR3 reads CASSYYRGPGYGYTF. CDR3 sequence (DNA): TGTGCCAGCAGTTATTACAGGGGACCGGGCTATGGCTACACCTTC.

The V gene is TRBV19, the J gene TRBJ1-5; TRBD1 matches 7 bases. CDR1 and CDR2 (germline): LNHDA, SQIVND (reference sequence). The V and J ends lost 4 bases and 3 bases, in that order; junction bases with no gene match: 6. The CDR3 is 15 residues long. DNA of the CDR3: TGTGCCAGTAGTAAAACAGGGGAGGACAATCAGCCCCAGCATTTT. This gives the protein CASSKTGEDNQPQHF.

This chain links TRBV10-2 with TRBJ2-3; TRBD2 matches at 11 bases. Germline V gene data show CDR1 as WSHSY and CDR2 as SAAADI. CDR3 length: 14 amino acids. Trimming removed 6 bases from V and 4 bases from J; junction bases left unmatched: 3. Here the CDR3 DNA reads TGCGCCAGCAGAGTAGCGGGGGGGTCAGATACGCAGTATTTT. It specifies CASRVAGGSDTQYF.

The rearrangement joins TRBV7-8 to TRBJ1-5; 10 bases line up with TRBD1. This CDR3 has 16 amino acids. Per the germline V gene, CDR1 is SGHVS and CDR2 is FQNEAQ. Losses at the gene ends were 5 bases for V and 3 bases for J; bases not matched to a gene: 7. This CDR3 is CASSVRQGASNQPQHF. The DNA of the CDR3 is TGTGCCAGCAGCGTAAGACAGGGGGCCTCCAATCAGCCCCAGCATTTT.

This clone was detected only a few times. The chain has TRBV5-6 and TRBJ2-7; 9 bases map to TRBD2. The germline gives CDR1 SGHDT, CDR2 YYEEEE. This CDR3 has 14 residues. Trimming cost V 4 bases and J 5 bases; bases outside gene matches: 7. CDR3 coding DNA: TGTGCCAGCAGCCCTATAGCGGGAGAGGACGAGCAGTACTTC. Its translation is CASSPIAGEDEQYF.